This is a list of T cell receptor beta chains from one sample in a study of shared clonotypes between healthy human individuals. Sequenced by immunoSEQ multiplex PCR; TCRdb stores in-frame clones only, minus some. This table holds some 2,100,000 clones, more than 90% found once. What was sequenced was naive CD4+ T cells sorted from blood. These receptors originate from a man between 18 and 35 years old in good health. CDR3s include the opening cysteine and the closing phenylalanine or tryptophan. A D gene is named only where the DNA matches it firmly. Part of the rows lack a size; the others show once, few, many or a class for expanded clones.

len	abundance	j_gene	v_gene	d_gene	CDR3aa	CDR3nt
15	-	TRBJ2-7	TRBV19	-	CASSIGGSFSYEQYF	TGTGCCAGTAGTATAGGCGGCAGTTTCTCCTACGAGCAGTACTTC
13	-	TRBJ1-1	TRBV5-1	-	CASSPSGNTEAFF	TGCGCCAGCAGCCCTTCAGGGAACACTGAAGCTTTCTTT
14	-	TRBJ2-5	TRBV27	-	CASSPRWDQETQYF	TGTGCCAGCAGCCCTCGTTGGGACCAAGAGACCCAGTACTTC
14	once	TRBJ1-5	TRBV11-2	-	CASSLTGGGGPQHF	TGTGCCAGCAGCTTAACAGGTGGGGGGGGACCCCAGCATTTT
14	-	TRBJ2-7	TRBV5-1	-	CASSLLQASYEQYF	TGCGCCAGCAGCTTGTTGCAGGCGTCCTACGAGCAGTACTTC
15	-	TRBJ2-7	TRBV7-8	-	CASSLEGGGSYEQYF	TGTGCCAGCAGCTTAGAAGGTGGAGGGAGCTACGAGCAGTACTTC
16	-	TRBJ1-4	TRBV28	TRBD1	CASSSDPGQSNEKLFF	TGTGCCAGCAGCAGCGACCCGGGACAGAGTAATGAAAAACTGTTTTTT
14	-	TRBJ2-5	TRBV6-6	TRBD2	CASSRGGSQETQYF	TGTGCCAGCAGTCGGGGGGGGTCGCAAGAGACCCAGTACTTC
15	-	TRBJ2-5	TRBV10-3	-	CAISESGQGGETQYF	TGTGCCATCAGTGAGTCAGGGCAGGGAGGAGAGACCCAGTACTTC
15	-	TRBJ2-3	TRBV5-1	-	CASSLGQGGTDTQYF	TGCGCCAGCAGCTTGGGGCAGGGTGGTACAGATACGCAGTATTTT
13	-	TRBJ2-5	TRBV18	-	CASSPGVQETQYF	TGTGCCAGCTCGCCGGGGGTGCAAGAGACCCAGTACTTC